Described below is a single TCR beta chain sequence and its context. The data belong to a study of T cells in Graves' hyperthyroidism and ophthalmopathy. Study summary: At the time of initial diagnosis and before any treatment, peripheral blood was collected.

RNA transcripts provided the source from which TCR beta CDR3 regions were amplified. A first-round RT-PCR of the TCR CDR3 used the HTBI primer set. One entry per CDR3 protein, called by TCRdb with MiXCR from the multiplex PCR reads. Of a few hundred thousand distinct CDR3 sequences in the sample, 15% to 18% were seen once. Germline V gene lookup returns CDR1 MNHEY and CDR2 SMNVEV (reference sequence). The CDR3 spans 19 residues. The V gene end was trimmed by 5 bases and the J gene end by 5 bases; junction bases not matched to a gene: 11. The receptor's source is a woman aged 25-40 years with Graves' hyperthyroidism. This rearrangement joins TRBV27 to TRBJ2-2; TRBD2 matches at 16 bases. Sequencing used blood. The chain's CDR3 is CASSPGLAGGPRRTGELFF. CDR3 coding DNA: TGTGCCAGCAGTCCGGGACTAGCGGGAGGGCCACGGAGGACCGGGGAGCTGTTTTTT.